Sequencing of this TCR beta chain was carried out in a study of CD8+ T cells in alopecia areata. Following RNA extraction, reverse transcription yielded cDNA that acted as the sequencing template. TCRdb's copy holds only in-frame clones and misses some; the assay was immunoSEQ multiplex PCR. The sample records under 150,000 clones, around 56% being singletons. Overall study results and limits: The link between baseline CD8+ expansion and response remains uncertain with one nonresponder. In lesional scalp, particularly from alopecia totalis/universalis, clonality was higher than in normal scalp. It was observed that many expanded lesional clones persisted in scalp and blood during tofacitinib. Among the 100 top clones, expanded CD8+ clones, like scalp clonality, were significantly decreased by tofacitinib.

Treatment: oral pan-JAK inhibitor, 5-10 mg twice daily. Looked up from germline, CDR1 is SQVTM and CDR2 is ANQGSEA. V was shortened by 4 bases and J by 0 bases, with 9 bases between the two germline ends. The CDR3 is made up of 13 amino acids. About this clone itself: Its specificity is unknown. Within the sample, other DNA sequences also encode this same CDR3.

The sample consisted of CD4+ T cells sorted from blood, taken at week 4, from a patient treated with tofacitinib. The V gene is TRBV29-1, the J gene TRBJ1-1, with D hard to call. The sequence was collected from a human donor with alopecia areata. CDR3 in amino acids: CSVGGRMNTEAFF. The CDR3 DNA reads TGCAGCGTTGGAGGACGGATGAACACTGAAGCTTTCTTT.